This TCR beta chain was recovered during a study of blood T cell repertoires in COVID-19. A word on this clone: This sample includes further DNA sequences coding for the same CDR3.

The table came from immunoSEQ multiplex PCR; TCRdb's copy has only in-frame clones and leaves some out. Of fewer than 300,000 clones in the sample, around 90% were seen once. The sequenced sample was peripheral blood. This TCR was recovered from a man between 18 and 29 years old with active or convalescent COVID-19.

DNA of the CDR3: TGTGCCAGCAGTCCCTACGGGGATGGCTACACCTTC. Translated, it gives CASSPYGDGYTF. The J gene is TRBJ1-2, the V gene TRBV27, with no clear D. Trimming cost V 5 bases and J 6 bases, with 10 bases left between them. The CDR3 is made up of 12 amino acids. From germline, CDR1 is MNHEY and CDR2 SMNVEV (reference sequence).